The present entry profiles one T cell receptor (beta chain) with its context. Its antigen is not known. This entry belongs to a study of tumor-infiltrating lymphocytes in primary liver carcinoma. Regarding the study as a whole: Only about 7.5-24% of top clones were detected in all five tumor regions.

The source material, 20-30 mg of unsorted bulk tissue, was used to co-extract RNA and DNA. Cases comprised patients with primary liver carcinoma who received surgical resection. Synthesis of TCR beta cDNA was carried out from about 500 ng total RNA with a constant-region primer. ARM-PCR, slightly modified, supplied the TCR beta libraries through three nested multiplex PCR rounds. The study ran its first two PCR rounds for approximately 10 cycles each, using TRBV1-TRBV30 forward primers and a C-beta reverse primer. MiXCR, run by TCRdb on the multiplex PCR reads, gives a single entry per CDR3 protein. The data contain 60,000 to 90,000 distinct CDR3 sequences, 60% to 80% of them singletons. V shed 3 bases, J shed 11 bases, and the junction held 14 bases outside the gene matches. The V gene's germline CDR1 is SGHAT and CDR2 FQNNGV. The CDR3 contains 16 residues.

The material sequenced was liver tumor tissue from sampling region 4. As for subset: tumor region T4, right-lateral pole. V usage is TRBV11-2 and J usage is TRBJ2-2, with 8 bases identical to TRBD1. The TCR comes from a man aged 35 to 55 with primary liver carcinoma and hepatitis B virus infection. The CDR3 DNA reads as TGTGCCAGCAGCTTGGACAGGGTGTTGGTCACAGGCGAGCTGTTTTTT. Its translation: CASSLDRVLVTGELFF. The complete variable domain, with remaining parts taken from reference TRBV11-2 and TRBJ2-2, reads EAGVAQSPRYKIIEKRQSVAFWCNPISGHATLYWYQQILGQGPKLLIQFQNNGVVDDSQLPKDRFSAERLKGVDSTLKIQPAKLEDSAVYLCASSLDRVLVTGELFFGEGSRLTVL.